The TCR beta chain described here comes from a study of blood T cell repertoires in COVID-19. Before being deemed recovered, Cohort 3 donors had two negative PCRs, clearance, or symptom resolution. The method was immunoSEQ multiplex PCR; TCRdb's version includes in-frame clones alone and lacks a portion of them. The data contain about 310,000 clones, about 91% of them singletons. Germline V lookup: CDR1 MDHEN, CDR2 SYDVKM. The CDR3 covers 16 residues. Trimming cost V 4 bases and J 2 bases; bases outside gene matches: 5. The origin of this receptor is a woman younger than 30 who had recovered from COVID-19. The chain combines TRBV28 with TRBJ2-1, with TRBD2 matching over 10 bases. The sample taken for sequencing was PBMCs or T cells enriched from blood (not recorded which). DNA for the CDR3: TGTGCCAGCAGTTCCCTAGCGGGAGTAACCTACAATGAGCAGTTCTTC. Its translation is CASSSLAGVTYNEQFF.